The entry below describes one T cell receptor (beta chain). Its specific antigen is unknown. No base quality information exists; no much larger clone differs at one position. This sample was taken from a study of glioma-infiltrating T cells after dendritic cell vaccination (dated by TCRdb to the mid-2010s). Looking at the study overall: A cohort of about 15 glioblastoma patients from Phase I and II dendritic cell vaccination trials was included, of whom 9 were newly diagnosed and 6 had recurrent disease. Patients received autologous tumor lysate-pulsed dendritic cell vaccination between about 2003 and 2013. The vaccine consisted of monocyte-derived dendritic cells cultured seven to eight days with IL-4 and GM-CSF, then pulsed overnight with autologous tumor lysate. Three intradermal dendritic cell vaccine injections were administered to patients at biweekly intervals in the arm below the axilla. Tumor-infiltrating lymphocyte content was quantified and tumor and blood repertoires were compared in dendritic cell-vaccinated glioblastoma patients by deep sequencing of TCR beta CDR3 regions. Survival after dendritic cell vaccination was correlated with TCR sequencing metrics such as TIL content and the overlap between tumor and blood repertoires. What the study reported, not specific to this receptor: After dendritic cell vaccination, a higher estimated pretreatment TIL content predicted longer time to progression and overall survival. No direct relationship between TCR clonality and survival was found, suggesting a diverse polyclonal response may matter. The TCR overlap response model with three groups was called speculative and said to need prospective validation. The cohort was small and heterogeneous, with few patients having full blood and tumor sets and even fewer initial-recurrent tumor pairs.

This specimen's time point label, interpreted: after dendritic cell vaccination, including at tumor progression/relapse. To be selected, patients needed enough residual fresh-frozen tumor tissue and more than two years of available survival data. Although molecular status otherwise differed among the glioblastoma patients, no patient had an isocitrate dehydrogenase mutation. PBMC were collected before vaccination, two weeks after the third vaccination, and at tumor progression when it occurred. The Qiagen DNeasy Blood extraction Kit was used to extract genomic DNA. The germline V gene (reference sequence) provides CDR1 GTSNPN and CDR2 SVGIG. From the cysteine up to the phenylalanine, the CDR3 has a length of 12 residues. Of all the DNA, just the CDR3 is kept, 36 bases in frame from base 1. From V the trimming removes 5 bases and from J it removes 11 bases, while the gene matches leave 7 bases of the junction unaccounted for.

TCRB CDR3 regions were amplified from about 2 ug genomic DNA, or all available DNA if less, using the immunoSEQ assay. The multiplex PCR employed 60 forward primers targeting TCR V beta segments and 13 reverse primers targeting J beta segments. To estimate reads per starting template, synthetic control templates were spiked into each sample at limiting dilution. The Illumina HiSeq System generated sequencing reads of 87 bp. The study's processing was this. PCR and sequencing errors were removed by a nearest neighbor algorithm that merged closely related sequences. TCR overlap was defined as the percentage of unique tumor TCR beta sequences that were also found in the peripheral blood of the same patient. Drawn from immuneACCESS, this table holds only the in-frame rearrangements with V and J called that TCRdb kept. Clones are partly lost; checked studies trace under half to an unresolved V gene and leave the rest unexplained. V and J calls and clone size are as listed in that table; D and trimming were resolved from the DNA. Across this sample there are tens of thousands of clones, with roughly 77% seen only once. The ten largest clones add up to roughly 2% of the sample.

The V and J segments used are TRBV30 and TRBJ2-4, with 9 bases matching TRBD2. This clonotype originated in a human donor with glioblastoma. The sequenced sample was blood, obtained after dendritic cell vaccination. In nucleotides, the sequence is TGTGCCTGGGGGCAGGCGGGAGGGTTTCAGTACTTC. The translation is CAWGQAGGFQYF.